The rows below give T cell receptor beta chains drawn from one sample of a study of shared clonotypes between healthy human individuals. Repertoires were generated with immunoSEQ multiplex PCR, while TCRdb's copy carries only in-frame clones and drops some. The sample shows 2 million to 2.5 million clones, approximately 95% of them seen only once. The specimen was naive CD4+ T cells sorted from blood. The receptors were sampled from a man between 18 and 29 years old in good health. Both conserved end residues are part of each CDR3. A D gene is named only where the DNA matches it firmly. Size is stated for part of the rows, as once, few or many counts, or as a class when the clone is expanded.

CDR3aa: CASTPTVSSYNSPLHF
CDR3nt: TGTGCCAGCACCCCGACAGTTAGCTCCTATAATTCACCCCTCCACTTT
abundance: .
v_gene: TRBV28
j_gene: TRBJ1-6
d_gene: .

CDR3aa: CASTYAGQGPYEQYF
CDR3nt: TGTGCCAGCACCTACGCAGGACAGGGCCCCTACGAGCAGTACTTC
abundance: .
v_gene: TRBV6-5
j_gene: TRBJ2-7
d_gene: TRBD1

CDR3aa: CASSLRLAGVETQYF
CDR3nt: TGTGCCAGCAGCCTACGCCTAGCGGGAGTTGAGACCCAGTACTTC
abundance: once
v_gene: TRBV7-8
j_gene: TRBJ2-5
d_gene: TRBD2

CDR3aa: CASSQEQGSDQPQHF
CDR3nt: TGCGCCAGCAGCCAGGAACAGGGTTCGGATCAGCCCCAGCATTTT
abundance: .
v_gene: TRBV4-1
j_gene: TRBJ1-5
d_gene: .

CDR3aa: CASSQAGLVQPQHF
CDR3nt: TGCGCCAGCAGCCAAGCCGGGTTAGTTCAGCCCCAGCATTTT
abundance: .
v_gene: TRBV4-1
j_gene: TRBJ1-5
d_gene: .

CDR3aa: CASSPLTETQPQHF
CDR3nt: TGTGCCAGCTCACCACTCACTGAGACTCAGCCCCAGCATTTT
abundance: .
v_gene: TRBV18
j_gene: TRBJ1-5
d_gene: .

CDR3aa: CASSLEGPGELFF
CDR3nt: TGTGCCAGCAGCTTAGAGGGTCCCGGGGAGCTGTTTTTT
abundance: once
v_gene: TRBV7-9
j_gene: TRBJ2-2
d_gene: .

CDR3aa: CASSSSSGLGDTQYF
CDR3nt: TGTGCCAGCAGTTCCTCTAGCGGGTTGGGGGATACGCAGTATTTT
abundance: .
v_gene: TRBV6-5
j_gene: TRBJ2-3
d_gene: TRBD2

CDR3aa: CASSGTSGFQETQYF
CDR3nt: TGTGCCAGCAGTGGGACTAGCGGGTTCCAAGAGACCCAGTACTTC
abundance: .
v_gene: TRBV9
j_gene: TRBJ2-5
d_gene: TRBD2

CDR3aa: CATSRDPGGSYEQYF
CDR3nt: TGTGCCACCAGCAGAGATCCGGGGGGTTCCTACGAGCAGTACTTC
abundance: once
v_gene: TRBV15
j_gene: TRBJ2-7
d_gene: TRBD2

CDR3aa: CASSLGGTSSSYEQYF
CDR3nt: TGCGCCAGCAGCTTAGGAGGGACGTCGAGCTCCTACGAGCAGTACTTC
abundance: .
v_gene: TRBV5-1
j_gene: TRBJ2-7
d_gene: .

CDR3aa: CAISTDRDEQFF
CDR3nt: TGTGCCATCAGTACTGACAGGGACGAGCAGTTCTTC
abundance: .
v_gene: TRBV10-3
j_gene: TRBJ2-1
d_gene: TRBD1

CDR3aa: CASKSNEKLFF
CDR3nt: TGCGCCAGCAAGTCCAACGAAAAACTGTTTTTT
abundance: .
v_gene: TRBV5-1
j_gene: TRBJ1-4
d_gene: .

CDR3aa: CASRRQDLLNSPLHF
CDR3nt: TGTGCCAGCAGACGACAGGATCTCCTTAATTCACCCCTCCACTTT
abundance: .
v_gene: TRBV28
j_gene: TRBJ1-6
d_gene: .

CDR3aa: CASSLAGSRVNYGYTF
CDR3nt: TGTGCCAGCAGCTTAGCTGGCTCTCGAGTTAACTATGGCTACACCTTC
abundance: .
v_gene: TRBV7-8
j_gene: TRBJ1-2
d_gene: .

CDR3aa: CASSSTRDRAYNEQFF
CDR3nt: TGTGCCAGCAGCTCGACCCGGGACAGGGCCTACAATGAGCAGTTCTTC
abundance: .
v_gene: TRBV5-4
j_gene: TRBJ2-1
d_gene: TRBD1

CDR3aa: CASSPVTGGFYEQYF
CDR3nt: TGTGCCAGCAGCCCAGTAACTGGGGGTTTCTACGAGCAGTACTTC
abundance: .
v_gene: TRBV7-2
j_gene: TRBJ2-7
d_gene: .

CDR3aa: CATSRDLVVLAGGASSYEQYF
CDR3nt: TGTGCCACCAGCAGAGATTTGGTCGTCCTAGCGGGAGGAGCCAGCTCCTACGAGCAGTACTTC
abundance: .
v_gene: TRBV15
j_gene: TRBJ2-7
d_gene: TRBD2

CDR3aa: CASSLGPTDTQYF
CDR3nt: TGCGCCAGCAGCTTGGGTCCGACAGATACGCAGTATTTT
abundance: .
v_gene: TRBV5-1
j_gene: TRBJ2-3
d_gene: .

CDR3aa: CASSESGRTDTQYF
CDR3nt: TGTGCCAGCAGTGAATCGGGGCGCACAGATACGCAGTATTTT
abundance: .
v_gene: TRBV6-4
j_gene: TRBJ2-3
d_gene: .

CDR3aa: CASSQGMSVSYEQYF
CDR3nt: TGTGCCAGCAGCCAAGGTATGAGCGTCTCCTACGAGCAGTACTTC
abundance: .
v_gene: TRBV4-2
j_gene: TRBJ2-7
d_gene: .